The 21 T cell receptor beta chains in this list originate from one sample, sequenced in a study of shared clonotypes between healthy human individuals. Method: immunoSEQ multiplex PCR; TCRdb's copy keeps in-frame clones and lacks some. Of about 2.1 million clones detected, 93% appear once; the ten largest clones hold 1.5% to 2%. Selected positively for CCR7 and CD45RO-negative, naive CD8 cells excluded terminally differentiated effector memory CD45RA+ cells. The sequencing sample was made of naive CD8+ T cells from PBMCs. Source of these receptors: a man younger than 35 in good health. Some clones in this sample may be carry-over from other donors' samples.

CDR3 residues: CASSLPGGSEQYF. CDR3 DNA: TGCGCCAGCAGCTTGCCAGGGGGCAGCGAGCAGTACTTC. V usage is TRBV5-1 and J usage is TRBJ2-7; 8 bases map to TRBD1. There are 13 residues in the CDR3. Germline-derived CDR1 and CDR2 are SGHRS and YFSETQ. Losses at the gene ends were 1 base for V and 6 bases for J; bases not matched to a gene: 3.

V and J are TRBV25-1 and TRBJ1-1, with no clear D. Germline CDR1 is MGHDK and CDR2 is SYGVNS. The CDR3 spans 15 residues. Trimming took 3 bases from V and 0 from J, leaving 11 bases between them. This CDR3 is CASSDTERVNTEAFF. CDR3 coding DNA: TGTGCCAGCAGTGATACGGAACGGGTGAACACTGAAGCTTTCTTT.

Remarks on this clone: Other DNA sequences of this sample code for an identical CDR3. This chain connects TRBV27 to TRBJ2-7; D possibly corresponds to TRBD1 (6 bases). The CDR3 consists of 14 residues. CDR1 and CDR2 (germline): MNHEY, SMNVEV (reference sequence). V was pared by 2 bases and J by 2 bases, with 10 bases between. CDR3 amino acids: CASSLRGTTYEQYF. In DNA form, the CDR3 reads TGTGCCAGCAGTTTAAGGGGGACAACCTACGAGCAGTACTTC.

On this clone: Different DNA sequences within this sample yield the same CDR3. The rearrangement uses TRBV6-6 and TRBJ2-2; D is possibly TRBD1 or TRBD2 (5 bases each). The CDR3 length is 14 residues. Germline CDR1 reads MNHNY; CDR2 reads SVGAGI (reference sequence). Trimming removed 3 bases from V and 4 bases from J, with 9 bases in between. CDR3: CASSYVGTTGELFF. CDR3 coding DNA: TGTGCCAGCAGTTATGTGGGGACCACCGGGGAGCTGTTTTTT.

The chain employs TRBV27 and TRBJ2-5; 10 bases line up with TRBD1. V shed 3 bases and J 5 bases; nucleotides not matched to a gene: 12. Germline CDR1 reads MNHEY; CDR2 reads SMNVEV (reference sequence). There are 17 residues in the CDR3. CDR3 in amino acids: CASSFLRDRGPGETQYF. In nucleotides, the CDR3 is TGTGCCAGCAGTTTCCTCCGCGACAGGGGGCCGGGGGAGACCCAGTACTTC.

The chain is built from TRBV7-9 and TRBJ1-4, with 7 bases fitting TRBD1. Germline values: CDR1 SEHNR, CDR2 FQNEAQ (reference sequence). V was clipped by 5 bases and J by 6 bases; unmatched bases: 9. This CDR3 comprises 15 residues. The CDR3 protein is CASSGTGTADEKLFF. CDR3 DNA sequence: TGTGCCAGCAGCGGAACCGGGACAGCGGATGAAAAACTGTTTTTT.

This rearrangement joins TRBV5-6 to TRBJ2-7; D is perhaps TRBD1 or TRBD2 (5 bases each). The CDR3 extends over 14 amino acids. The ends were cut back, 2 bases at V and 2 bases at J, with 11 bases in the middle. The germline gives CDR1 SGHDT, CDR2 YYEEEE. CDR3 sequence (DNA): TGTGCCAGCAGCTTTCGGGACGGTGCCTACGAGCAGTACTTC. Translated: CASSFRDGAYEQYF. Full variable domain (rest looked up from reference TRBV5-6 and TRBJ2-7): DAGVTQSPTHLIKTRGQQVTLRCSPKSGHDTVSWYQQALGQGPQFIFQYYEEEERQRGNFPDRFSGHQFPNYSSELNVNALLLGDSALYLCASSFRDGAYEQYFGPGTRLTVT.

The CDR3 DNA follows: TGTGCCAGCAGCTTACACCCCGGGACTAGCTTTCACAATGAGCAGTTCTTC. Encoded protein: CASSLHPGTSFHNEQFF. V is TRBV7-9 and J is TRBJ2-1, with 9 bases aligning to TRBD2. The J segment lost 5 bases and the V segment lost 2 bases, leaving 10 bases of the junction unmatched. Germline CDR1 SEHNR, CDR2 FQNEAQ (reference sequence). CDR3 length equals 17 residues.

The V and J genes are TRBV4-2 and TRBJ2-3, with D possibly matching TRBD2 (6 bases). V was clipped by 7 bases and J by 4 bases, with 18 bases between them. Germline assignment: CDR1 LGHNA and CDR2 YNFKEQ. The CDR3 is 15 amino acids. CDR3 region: CASKLGLFAADTQYF. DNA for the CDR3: TGTGCCAGCAAACTGGGACTTTTCGCGGCAGATACGCAGTATTTT.

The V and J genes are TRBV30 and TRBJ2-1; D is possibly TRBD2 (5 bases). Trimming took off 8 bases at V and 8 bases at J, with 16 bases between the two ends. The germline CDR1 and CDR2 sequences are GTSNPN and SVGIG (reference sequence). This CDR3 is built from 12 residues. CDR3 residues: CAGLGVRDEQFF. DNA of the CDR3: TGTGCCGGCCTCGGGGTTAGGGATGAGCAGTTCTTC.

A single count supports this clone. The CDR3 is CASSPRLAGGPGETQYF. The CDR3 DNA is TGCGCCAGCAGCCCCCGGTTAGCGGGAGGGCCTGGAGAGACCCAGTACTTC. V usage is TRBV5-1 and J usage is TRBJ2-5, with 11 positions matching TRBD2. The germline V gene has CDR1 SGHRS and CDR2 YFSETQ. CDR3 length: 17 amino acids. V dropped 4 bases and J dropped 4; count of bases not matched to a gene: 12. Full variable domain (rest looked up from reference TRBV5-1 and TRBJ2-5): KAGVTQTPRYLIKTRGQQVTLSCSPISGHRSVSWYQQTPGQGLQFLFEYFSETQRNKGNFPGRFSGRQFSNSRSEMNVSTLELGDSALYLCASSPRLAGGPGETQYFGPGTRLLVL.

DNA of the CDR3: TGTGCCAGCAGCTTAGCGTCTAGCGGGCCCACAGATACGCAGTATTTT. Its protein is CASSLASSGPTDTQYF. The rearrangement joins TRBV7-9 to TRBJ2-3; TRBD2 aligns across 8 bases. The CDR3 runs to 16 residues. Germline V CDR1 and CDR2: SEHNR, FQNEAQ (reference sequence). Unmatched junction bases numbered 4, after V lost 0 bases and J lost 2 bases.

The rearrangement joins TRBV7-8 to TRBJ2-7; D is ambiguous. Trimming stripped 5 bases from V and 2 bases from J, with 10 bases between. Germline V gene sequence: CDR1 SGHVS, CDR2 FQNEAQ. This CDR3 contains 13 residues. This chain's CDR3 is CASSNRPAYEQYF. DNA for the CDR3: TGTGCCAGCAGCAACCGACCAGCCTACGAGCAGTACTTC.

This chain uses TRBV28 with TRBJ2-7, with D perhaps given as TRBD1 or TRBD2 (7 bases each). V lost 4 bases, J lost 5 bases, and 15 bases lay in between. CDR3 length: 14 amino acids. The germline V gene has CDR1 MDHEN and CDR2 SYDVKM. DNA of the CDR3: TGTGCCAGCAGTTCCAGGGGGAGGGGGCACGAGCAGTACTTC. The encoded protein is CASSSRGRGHEQYF.

This chain's CDR3 is CSVDSPTGYGYTF. CDR3 DNA: TGCAGCGTTGACAGCCCAACGGGCTATGGCTACACCTTC. The chain uses TRBV29-1 and TRBJ1-2; D gene uncertain. The CDR3 is 13 residues long. V was shortened by 3 bases and J by 4 bases, with 12 bases between the two germline ends. CDR1 and CDR2 from the germline V gene are SQVTM and ANQGSEA.

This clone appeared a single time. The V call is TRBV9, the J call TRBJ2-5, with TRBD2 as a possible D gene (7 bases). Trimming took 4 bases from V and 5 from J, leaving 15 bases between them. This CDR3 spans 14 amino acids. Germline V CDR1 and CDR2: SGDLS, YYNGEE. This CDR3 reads CASSPEGGQETQYF. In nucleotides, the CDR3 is TGTGCCAGCAGCCCCGAGGGGGGGCAGGAGACCCAGTACTTC. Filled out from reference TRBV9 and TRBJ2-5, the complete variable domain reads DSGVTQTPKHLITATGQRVTLRCSPRSGDLSVYWYQQSLDQGLQFLIQYYNGEERAKGNILERFSAQQFPDLHSELNLSSLELGDSALYFCASSPEGGQETQYFGPGTRLLVL.

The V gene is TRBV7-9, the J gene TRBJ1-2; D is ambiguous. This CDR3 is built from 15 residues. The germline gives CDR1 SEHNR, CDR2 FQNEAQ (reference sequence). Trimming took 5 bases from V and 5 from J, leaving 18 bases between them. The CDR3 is CASSPGVLILYGYTF. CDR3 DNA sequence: TGTGCCAGCAGCCCGGGTGTCCTAATATTGTATGGCTACACCTTC.

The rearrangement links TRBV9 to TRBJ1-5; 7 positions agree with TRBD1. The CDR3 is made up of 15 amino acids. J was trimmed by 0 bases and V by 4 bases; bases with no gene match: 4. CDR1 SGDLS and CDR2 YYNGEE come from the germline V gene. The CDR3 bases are TGTGCCAGCAGCTCAACAGGGGATAGCAATCAGCCCCAGCATTTT. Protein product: CASSSTGDSNQPQHF.

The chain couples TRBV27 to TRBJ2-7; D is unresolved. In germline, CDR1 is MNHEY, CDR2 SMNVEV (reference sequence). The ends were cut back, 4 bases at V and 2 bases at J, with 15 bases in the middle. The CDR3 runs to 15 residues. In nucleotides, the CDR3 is TGTGCCAGCAGTTCTCTTAGTGCCTGGACCTACGAGCAGTACTTC. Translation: CASSSLSAWTYEQYF.

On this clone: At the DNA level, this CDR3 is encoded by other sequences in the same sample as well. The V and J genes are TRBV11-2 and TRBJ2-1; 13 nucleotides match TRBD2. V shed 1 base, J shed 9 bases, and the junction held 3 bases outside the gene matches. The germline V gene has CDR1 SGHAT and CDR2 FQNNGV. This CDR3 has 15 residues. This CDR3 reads CASSLGTSGRGEQFF. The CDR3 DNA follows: TGTGCCAGCAGCTTAGGCACTAGCGGGAGGGGTGAGCAGTTCTTC.

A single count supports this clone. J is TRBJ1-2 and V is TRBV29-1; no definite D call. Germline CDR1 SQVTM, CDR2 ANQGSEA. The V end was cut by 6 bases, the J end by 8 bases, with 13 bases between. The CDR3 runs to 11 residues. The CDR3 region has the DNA TGCAGCGTCACGGGCCGGGCGGGCTACACCTTC. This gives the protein CSVTGRAGYTF.